This T cell receptor beta chain was identified during a study of CD8 T cells in Susac syndrome. RNA in amounts of roughly 0.5 to 1 ug was reverse transcribed with random hexamers. TCRdb fed the immunoSEQ multiplex PCR reads into MiXCR, producing one record per CDR3 protein. In the table there are approximately 200,000 distinct CDR3 sequences, nearly 95% of which are singletons. The length of the CDR3 is 12 residues. The V end lost 4 bases, the J end lost 2 bases, and 4 bases lay between the germline ends. The V gene's germline CDR1 is KGHDR and CDR2 SFDVKD. The sequence was collected from a human donor with multiple sclerosis. The chain joins TRBV24-1 to TRBJ1-2, with D unclear. What was sequenced was CD4+ T cells from PBMCs. The CDR3 bases are TGTGCCACCAGTGAAACCAACTATGGCTACACCTTC. It translates to CATSETNYGYTF.